These 10 T cell receptor beta chains share one sample of origin, sequenced in a study of CD8 T cells in Susac syndrome. An input of about 0.5 to 1 ug of RNA was subjected to reverse transcription using random hexamers. MiXCR, applied by TCRdb to the immunoSEQ multiplex PCR reads, yields one record per CDR3 protein. This table has about 150,000 distinct CDR3 sequences, approximately 93% appearing once. Sequencing input: CD4+ T cells from PBMCs. These receptors all come from a human donor with multiple sclerosis.

The genes are TRBV5-4 and TRBJ1-2; 11 bases match TRBD1. The CDR3 is made up of 14 amino acids. Per germline, CDR1 SGHNT and CDR2 YYREEE (reference sequence). Trimming at V came to 5 bases and at J to 8 bases, leaving 8 bases not matched to a gene. The CDR3 protein is CASRRTGGLWGYTF. CDR3 nucleotides: TGTGCCAGCAGGCGGACAGGGGGCCTATGGGGCTACACCTTC.

This clonotype was counted only a few times. The chain employs TRBV27 and TRBJ2-7, with D possibly being TRBD1 or TRBD2 (6 bases each). V dropped 6 bases and J dropped 0 bases, with 12 bases sitting between them. Germline CDR1 MNHEY, CDR2 SMNVEV (reference sequence). This CDR3 is 14 amino acids long. CDR3 sequence reads: CASSRGGTSYEQYF. CDR3 bases: TGTGCCAGCAGCCGAGGGGGGACCTCCTACGAGCAGTACTTC.

The chain couples TRBV25-1 to TRBJ2-1, with D tentatively TRBD2 (5 bases). V lost 4 bases, J lost 0 bases, and 10 bases lay in between. CDR1 is MGHDK and CDR2 is SYGVNS in the germline V gene. CDR3 length: 15 residues. The CDR3 DNA is TGTGCCAGCAGTGGTACTAGTAGCTCCTACAATGAGCAGTTCTTC. Translating gives CASSGTSSSYNEQFF.

The V call is TRBV12-3 or TRBV12-4, the J call TRBJ2-7; the D gene is possibly TRBD2 (5 bases). This CDR3 has 15 amino acids. The V end lost 3 bases, the J end lost 3 bases, and 15 bases lay between the germline ends. CDR3 in amino acids: CASSFGGGLNYEQYF. CDR3 coding DNA: TGTGCCAGCAGTTTTGGTGGAGGCCTAAACTACGAGCAGTACTTC.

This rearrangement joins TRBV3-1 to TRBJ1-4; a weak D match, TRBD1 (6 bases). V was cut by 0 bases and J by 5 bases, with 10 bases left in between. The length of the CDR3 is 15 residues. Germline V gene sequence: CDR1 LGHDT, CDR2 YNNKEL (reference sequence). The CDR3 loop is CASSQEGGWNEKLFF. The CDR3, as DNA: TGTGCCAGCAGCCAAGAAGGGGGGTGGAATGAAAAACTGTTTTTT.

This chain uses TRBV13 with TRBJ2-5; 7 positions agree with TRBD1. Germline V gene data show CDR1 as PRHDT and CDR2 as FYEKMQ (reference sequence). There are 14 residues in the CDR3. V lost 4 bases and J lost 5; bases outside the gene matches: 7. Written as DNA, the CDR3 is TGTGCCAGCAGCTCCCGACAGGGTGTGGAGACCCAGTACTTC. The encoded protein is CASSSRQGVETQYF.

V gene TRBV29-1 combines with J gene TRBJ1-1; D call uncertain. The CDR3 runs 13 residues. The V and J ends lost 4 bases and 1 base respectively, with 10 bases between them. Germline CDR1 and CDR2: SQVTM and ANQGSEA. DNA of the CDR3: TGCAGCGTTGCCCGGCAGCAGAACACTGAAGCTTTCTTT. This translates into CSVARQQNTEAFF.

V is TRBV27 and J is TRBJ1-5; D is perhaps TRBD1 (6 bases). Germline V gene sequence: CDR1 MNHEY, CDR2 SMNVEV (reference sequence). Trimming took off 5 bases at V and 4 bases at J, with 18 bases between the two ends. The CDR3 contains 16 residues. The CDR3 loop reads CASSPGFRGRNQPQHF. The CDR3 nucleotides are TGTGCCAGCAGTCCCGGGTTCCGGGGGCGTAATCAGCCCCAGCATTTT.

V and J are TRBV11-2 and TRBJ2-3; D remains ambiguous. The ends were cut back, 1 base at V and 2 bases at J, with 10 bases in the middle. The germline CDR1 and CDR2 sequences are SGHAT and FQNNGV. The CDR3 runs to 15 residues. This chain's CDR3 is CASSLVSPHTDTQYF. CDR3 in DNA: TGTGCCAGCAGCTTAGTTTCCCCACACACAGATACGCAGTATTTT.

The chain is built from TRBV19 and TRBJ2-2, with D perhaps matching TRBD1 (5 bases). Trimming removed 7 bases from V and 1 base from J, with 13 bases in between. This CDR3 is built from 15 residues. Germline values: CDR1 LNHDA, CDR2 SQIVND (reference sequence). The CDR3 DNA reads as TGTGCCAGTACCTCAGGGTCGGTGAACACCGGGGAGCTGTTTTTT. Translated, it gives CASTSGSVNTGELFF.